These 19 T cell receptor beta chains came from one sample sequenced in a study of T cell repertoires in cytomegalovirus infection. The antigens for these receptors are not known. TCRdb passed the reads through MiXCR, listing each CDR3 protein once. The table lists 700,000 to 900,000 distinct CDR3 sequences, approximately 32% of them singletons. The sample here was cultured CD8+ T cells from PBMCs, taken from culture after CMV antigen stimulation. The receptors originated from a human donor in good health (CMV status not recorded). Some clones in this sample may be carry-over from other donors' samples.

Only a few counts were recorded for this clonotype. The chain joins TRBV7-9 to TRBJ1-1; perhaps TRBD1 as D (5 bases). The CDR3 is made up of 15 amino acids. The ends were cut back, 8 bases at V and 5 bases at J, with 21 bases in the middle. CDR1 and CDR2 (germline): SEHNR, FQNEAQ (reference sequence). CDR3 bases: TGTGCCAGCCGGGATAGGGGACTAACTCATACTGAAGCTTTCTTT. Translated: CASRDRGLTHTEAFF.

This clonotype was seen only a few times. The rearrangement joins TRBV15 to TRBJ2-3, with D unclear. CDR1 is LNHNV, CDR2 YYDKDF, per germline (reference sequence). Deletions cut 0 bases from V and 9 bases from J, with 22 bases between. This CDR3 has 17 residues. CDR3 nucleotides: TGTGCCACCAGCAGAGATTGGAGTGAAGGGTTCGTAGACACGCAGTATTTT. Its translation is CATSRDWSEGFVDTQYF.

This clonotype was observed a handful of times. This sequence joins TRBV7-3 and TRBJ1-1, with D perhaps matching TRBD1 (5 bases). CDR1 and CDR2 (germline): SGHTA, FQGTGA. This CDR3 is built from 14 residues. Trimming removed 5 bases from V and 7 bases from J, with 17 bases in between. The DNA of the CDR3 is TGTGCCAGCAGCCCCATGCCGGGGGACGATGAAGCTTTCTTT. Protein sequence: CASSPMPGDDEAFF.

The rearrangement joins TRBV27 to TRBJ2-1; tentatively, D is TRBD1 or TRBD2 (6 bases each). Trimming removed 6 bases at V and 7 bases at J, with 16 bases between. Per germline, CDR1 MNHEY and CDR2 SMNVEV (reference sequence). This CDR3 is built from 14 residues. This CDR3 reads CASSPLGGRNEQFF. CDR3 in DNA: TGTGCCAGCAGCCCACTGGGGGGCCGGAATGAGCAGTTCTTC.

V gene TRBV14 combines with J gene TRBJ1-2; D gene ambiguous. This CDR3 has 14 amino acids. V shed 1 base and J shed 4 bases, with 10 bases lying between them. Per the germline V gene, CDR1 is SGHDN and CDR2 is FVKESK. The CDR3 coding sequence is TGTGCCAGCAGCCAAGTAGGCAGGTCCTATGGCTACACCTTC. Translated, it gives CASSQVGRSYGYTF.

The chain carries TRBV2 and TRBJ1-1; D uncertain. The CDR3 contains 13 residues. CDR1 is SNHLY, CDR2 FYNNEI, per germline. Trimming took 2 bases from V and 7 from J, leaving 11 bases between them. The CDR3: CASSELRGGEAFF. DNA of the CDR3: TGTGCCAGCAGTGAACTGAGAGGTGGTGAAGCTTTCTTT.

The chain is built from TRBV7-9 and TRBJ1-2; D gene uncertain. Trimming took 2 bases from V and 7 from J, leaving 14 bases between them. The germline V gene has CDR1 SEHNR and CDR2 FQNEAQ (reference sequence). The CDR3 extends over 14 amino acids. CDR3 in DNA: TGTGCCAGCAGCTTAAACAGTCCCATCGGTGGCTACACCTTC. Encoded protein: CASSLNSPIGGYTF.

V usage is TRBV25-1 and J usage is TRBJ2-1; weak D call: TRBD1 (5 bases). The CDR3 spans 14 residues. The germline V gene encodes CDR1 MGHDK and CDR2 SYGVNS. V was clipped by 2 bases and J by 8 bases, with 13 bases between them. For the CDR3, the DNA is TGTGCCAGCAGTGAAGGGGCCCCCTGGGATGAGCAGTTCTTC. This translates into CASSEGAPWDEQFF.

This clonotype was counted at least ten times. This chain uses TRBV7-6 with TRBJ2-7, with D unclear. Trimming removed 7 bases at V and 0 bases at J, with 19 bases between. Germline V gene sequence: CDR1 SGHVS, CDR2 FNYEAQ. This CDR3 is built from 16 residues. CDR3 DNA: TGTGCCAGCACCCTTGGTTTAGGGTGCCGCTCCTACGAGCAGTACGTC. Its translation is CASTLGLGCRSYEQYV.

The V and J genes are TRBV20-1 and TRBJ1-5; 11 bases are shared with TRBD1. Germline CDR1 DFQATT, CDR2 SNEGSKA (reference sequence). The V and J ends lost 6 bases and 9 bases, in that order; junction bases with no gene match: 10. The CDR3 loop spans 14 amino acids. CDR3 bases: TGCAGTGCAGGGGACAGGGGGTCTACGGGGCCCCAGCATTTT. Protein sequence: CSAGDRGSTGPQHF.

This chain joins TRBV5-1 and TRBJ2-3; 9 nucleotides line up with TRBD2. Germline CDR1 reads SGHRS; CDR2 reads YFSETQ. CDR3 length equals 21 residues. V trimming: 4 bases; J trimming: 0 bases; junction bases outside the gene matches: 21. CDR3 in DNA: TGCGCCAGCAGCGTACACCCTGGGGCGGCTAGCGGGGCTGCTAGCACAGATACGCAGTATTTT. It codes for CASSVHPGAASGAASTDTQYF.

This clonotype occurred a few times. The chain carries TRBV7-2 and TRBJ2-1; 8 bases are shared with TRBD2. The germline CDR1 and CDR2 sequences are SGHTA and FQGNSA. The length of the CDR3 is 14 residues. V dropped 8 bases and J dropped 3; count of bases not matched to a gene: 6. CDR3 DNA: TGTGCCAGCGGAGCGGGGGAGGGCTACAATGAGCAGTTCTTC. The encoded protein is CASGAGEGYNEQFF.

This clonotype is judged medium-sized. The chain employs TRBV7-8 and TRBJ2-7, with TRBD2 matching over 8 bases. The CDR3 covers 15 residues. J gave up 2 bases and V 5 bases, and 8 bases lay outside the gene matches. Germline assignment: CDR1 SGHVS and CDR2 FQNEAQ. As DNA, the CDR3 is TGTGCCAGCAGCCCGTCCCGGGGGGGCCCCTACGAGCAGTACTTC. The encoded protein is CASSPSRGGPYEQYF.

This clonotype occurred a few times. V usage is TRBV6-1 and J usage is TRBJ2-5, with 7 bases matching TRBD1. J lost 9 bases, V lost 5 bases, and 9 bases had no gene match. This CDR3 comprises 13 residues. CDR1 and CDR2 from the germline V gene are MNHNS and SASEGT. The CDR3 protein is CASSLQGWWAQYF. Written as DNA, the CDR3 is TGTGCCAGCAGTTTACAGGGGTGGTGGGCCCAGTACTTC.

This sequence joins TRBV10-3 and TRBJ2-7; D is perhaps TRBD1 or TRBD2 (5 bases each). The V gene's germline CDR1 is ENHRY and CDR2 SYGVKD. The CDR3 sequence is 13 residues long. Trimming stripped 4 bases from V and 7 bases from J, with 14 bases between. The CDR3 here is CAISARGTDEQYV. The CDR3 DNA follows: TGTGCCATCAGTGCTCGAGGGACGGATGAGCAGTACGTC.

In its sample, this clonotype was seen a few times. The chain employs TRBV5-4 and TRBJ2-7; no clear D gene. V lost 4 bases and J 0 bases, leaving 8 bases between the germline ends. CDR3 length equals 13 residues. The V gene's germline CDR1 is SGHNT and CDR2 YYREEE (reference sequence). CDR3 sequence: CASSGDLSYEQYV. The CDR3 DNA follows: TGTGCCAGCAGCGGGGATCTCTCCTACGAGCAGTACGTC.

V is TRBV7-9 and J is TRBJ2-7; a weak D match, TRBD2 (5 bases). Germline CDR1 SEHNR, CDR2 FQNEAQ (reference sequence). The V end was cut by 7 bases, the J end by 2 bases, with 12 bases between. This CDR3 is built from 13 residues. As DNA, the CDR3 is TGTGCCAGCACAGGTTTCGGGGCCTACGAGCAGTACTTC. Translating gives CASTGFGAYEQYF.

The chain recombines TRBV9 with TRBJ2-3; 7 nucleotides line up with TRBD1. V lost 0 bases, J lost 1 base, and 11 bases stayed unmatched. The CDR3 covers 18 residues. Germline V gives CDR1 SGDLS, CDR2 YYNGEE. The CDR3 loop reads CASSVAWRQGGGTDTQYF. The DNA for the CDR3 is TGTGCCAGCAGCGTAGCTTGGAGACAGGGTGGCGGCACAGATACGCAGTATTTT.

J is TRBJ1-1 and V is TRBV5-1; TRBD1 is a possible D gene (6 bases). The CDR3 extends over 13 amino acids. Per the germline V gene, CDR1 is SGHRS and CDR2 is YFSETQ. The germline V and J ends were trimmed by 2 bases and 6 bases, with 11 bases remaining between them. CDR3 DNA: TGCGCCAGCAGCTTCAGGGGTGATTCTGAAGCTTTCTTT. Translated: CASSFRGDSEAFF. Filled out from reference TRBV5-1 and TRBJ1-1, the complete variable domain reads KAGVTQTPRYLIKTRGQQVTLSCSPISGHRSVSWYQQTPGQGLQFLFEYFSETQRNKGNFPGRFSGRQFSNSRSEMNVSTLELGDSALYLCASSFRGDSEAFFGQGTRLTVV.